The 9 T cell receptor beta chains listed next were all sequenced from one sample in a study of T cell responses to AZD1222 COVID-19 vaccine (dated by TCRdb to 2020 to 2022). The library was generated by the immunoSEQ multiplex PCR assay. Not all clones reach the TCRdb copy of this immuneACCESS table, which keeps in-frame sequences only. Checked studies attribute under half of the gap to unresolved V genes and leave the rest unexplained. The sample data list tens of thousands of clones, and roughly 90% of these were observed just once. The ten largest clones add up to over 10% of the sample. What this sample's time point label stands for: about 28 days (+/-7) after the second vaccine dose. The starting material was peripheral blood, obtained 28 days after the second AZD1222 dose. These receptors all come from an adult who received the AZD1222 COVID-19 vaccine.

The chain recombines TRBV27 with TRBJ2-1; TRBD2 matches 10 bases. From germline, CDR1 is MNHEY and CDR2 SMNVEV (reference sequence). V lost 0 bases and J lost 6; bases outside the gene matches: 5. CDR3 length: 16 residues. The CDR3 protein is CASSLSPAGGPNEQFF. DNA for the CDR3: TGTGCCAGCAGTTTATCTCCAGCGGGAGGGCCCAATGAGCAGTTCTTC.

This chain connects TRBV2 to TRBJ2-7; 9 bases are shared with TRBD2. From germline, CDR1 is SNHLY and CDR2 FYNNEI. The J segment lost 6 bases and the V segment lost 3 bases, leaving 12 bases of the junction unmatched. The CDR3 runs to 16 residues. The CDR3 reads CASSESSFSGSPEQYF. CDR3 sequence (DNA): TGTGCCAGCAGTGAGTCCTCTTTTAGCGGGAGCCCCGAGCAGTACTTC.

The genes are TRBV7-2 and TRBJ1-1; 7 positions agree with TRBD1. The CDR3 totals 12 residues. The germline CDR1 and CDR2 sequences are SGHTA and FQGNSA. V was pared by 3 bases and J by 10 bases, with 5 bases of the junction left unmatched. The CDR3 is CASSFDRAGAFF. Here the CDR3 DNA reads TGTGCCAGCAGCTTCGACAGGGCGGGAGCTTTCTTT.

The J gene is TRBJ2-1, the V gene TRBV5-6, with 8 positions matching TRBD2. Germline V gene lookup returns CDR1 SGHDT and CDR2 YYEEEE. CDR3 length: 15 amino acids. V was pared by 2 bases and J by 2 bases, with 3 bases of the junction left unmatched. CDR3 coding DNA: TGTGCCAGCAGCTTTGACGGGAGGGCCTACAATGAGCAGTTCTTC. It encodes CASSFDGRAYNEQFF.

V usage is TRBV6-5 and J usage is TRBJ2-7, with 9 nucleotides matching TRBD2. The CDR3 totals 16 residues. The germline CDR1 and CDR2 sequences are MNHEY and SVGAGI. V lost 0 bases to trimming and J lost 2 bases; unmatched junction nucleotides: 5. The CDR3, as DNA: TGTGCCAGCAGTTACTCGGGCGGGAGGGGGGCCTACGAGCAGTACTTC. Translation: CASSYSGGRGAYEQYF.

The J gene is TRBJ1-2, the V gene TRBV28; 10 nucleotides agree with TRBD1. V dropped 2 bases and J dropped 4; count of bases not matched to a gene: 1. In germline, CDR1 is MDHEN, CDR2 SYDVKM. The CDR3 runs 14 residues. CDR3 loop: CASSLGTGVYGYTF. CDR3 bases: TGTGCCAGCAGTTTAGGGACAGGGGTCTATGGCTACACCTTC.

The chain is built from TRBV19 and TRBJ1-2; D is unclear. V lost 5 bases and J 5 bases, leaving 18 bases between the germline ends. The germline gives CDR1 LNHDA, CDR2 SQIVND (reference sequence). There are 15 residues in the CDR3. CDR3 DNA sequence: TGTGCCAGTAGTTTCAGACTCTCAACCGCTTATGGCTACACCTTC. As protein: CASSFRLSTAYGYTF. Combining the CDR3 with reference TRBV19 and TRBJ1-2 gives the whole variable domain DGGITQSPKYLFRKEGQNVTLSCEQNLNHDAMYWYRQDPGQGLRLIYYSQIVNDFQKGDIAEGYSVSREKKESFPLTVTSAQKNPTAFYLCASSFRLSTAYGYTFGSGTRLTVV.

This clone was counted a single time. The V and J genes are TRBV30 and TRBJ2-4; TRBD1 might be the D (6 bases). This CDR3 region has 18 residues. Germline CDR1 is GTSNPN and CDR2 is SVGIG (reference sequence). Trimming left V 1 base short and J 0 bases short, with 19 bases between. CDR3 loop: CAWSADRGQPLAKNIQYF. The CDR3 DNA reads TGTGCCTGGAGTGCCGACCGAGGACAGCCCCTAGCCAAAAACATTCAGTACTTC. The full variable domain, its missing parts supplied by reference TRBV30 and TRBJ2-4, is SQTIHQWPATLVQPVGSPLSLECTVEGTSNPNLYWYRQAAGRGLQLLFYSVGIGQISSEVPQNLSASRPQDRQFILSSKKLLLSDSGFYLCAWSADRGQPLAKNIQYFGAGTRLSVL.

The V call is TRBV4-1, the J call TRBJ2-5; D is undetermined. V lost 5 bases, J lost 1 base, and 14 bases lay in between. This CDR3 has 15 amino acids. Germline V gene data show CDR1 as MGHRA and CDR2 as YSYEKL. The CDR3: CASSSLRASQETQYF. The DNA for the CDR3 is TGCGCCAGCAGCTCACTAAGGGCCTCCCAAGAGACCCAGTACTTC.